This TCR beta chain was captured in a study of blood T cell repertoires in COVID-19 (dated by TCRdb to about 2020). The study in broad terms: Samples covering the acute and convalescent phases of COVID-19 were provided by collaborators in the United States, Italy and Spain. The material from the prospective study consisted of cDNA or gDNA derived from T cells, B-cell-depleted T cells, or PBMCs. The dataset comprised deeply sampled blood TCRbeta repertoires from subjects exposed to, actively infected with, or recovered from COVID-19. The repertoires were made available in a free public database intended to serve as a resource for research on the immune response to SARS-CoV-2. Samples were obtained from the ongoing ImmuneRACE study (first 160 participants) and from 1,000 to 1,500 subjects provided by 6 global collaborators. A de-identified subject ID, COVID-19 status, age in years and sex were almost always included in the sample metadata. Where HLA class I and class II types were available, the types were taken from metadata supplied by the sample provider, not from assay-based typing. The paper as a whole reports these results and caveats: The quantity of clinical and demographic metadata differed by source and by participant and was supplied without curation.

Whole blood was collected in K2EDTA tubes by collaborating institutions according to the institutions' own protocols. Collaborator samples were shipped for TCRbeta analysis as frozen whole blood, isolated PBMCs, or DNA extracted from either sample type. This clone was counted a single time. What antigen it recognizes has not been identified. The record has no base qualities; no much larger clone is one base away. TCRbeta CDR3 regions were amplified from genomic DNA by means of the immunoSEQ Assay, a bias-controlled multiplex PCR. In the original analysis: Within the assay, amplification of reference gene primers was used to estimate how many nucleated cells each sample contained. To quantify the absolute abundance of each unique TCRbeta CDR3 rearrangement, sequence reads were collapsed and filtered. For each sample, productive Simpson clonality was calculated by taking the square root of Simpson's diversity index across productive rearrangements. The source is immuneACCESS, and TCRdb retained only in-frame sequences with V and J called. Part of the clones is not carried over; for the studies checked, unresolved V genes explain less than half of this, and the remainder is unexplained. The DNA gave D and trimming, while V, J and clone size come from that table. The sample profile shows 150,000 or so clones; around four fifths of them were found once. Around 40% of the sample goes to the ten largest clones.

CDR1 and CDR2 (SGHDT, YYEEEE) derive from the germline V gene. V is pruned by 4 bases and J by 5 bases, leaving 12 bases of the junction without a gene match. The CDR3 measures 17 amino acids from cysteine to phenylalanine. Only the CDR3 DNA stays, 51 bases, in frame from base 1. The sequence joins TRBV5-6 to TRBJ1-2, and 12 junctional nucleotides match TRBD1. The sample was peripheral blood. This clonotype was obtained from a human donor in a cohort sampled during active COVID-19. In nucleotide form, the sequence is TGTGCCAGCAGCCCCCCGGGACAGGGGGCCCTCATATATGGCTACACCTTC. Its translation is CASSPPGQGALIYGYTF. With all but the CDR3 taken from the reference TRBV5-6 and TRBJ1-2 genes, the full variable domain is: DAGVTQSPTHLIKTRGQQVTLRCSPKSGHDTVSWYQQALGQGPQFIFQYYEEEERQRGNFPDRFSGHQFPNYSSELNVNALLLGDSALYLCASSPPGQGALIYGYTFGSGTRLTVV.